One and the same sample provided the 15 T cell receptor beta chains below, sequenced in a study of T cells after yellow fever vaccination. TCRdb processed the 5' RACE reads anew with MiXCR; each CDR3 protein has one entry. The data hold over 300,000 distinct CDR3 sequences, with 6.8% observed a single time. The material sequenced was PBMCs, taken more than 40 days after the first yellow fever vaccination. The receptors here all came from a man younger than 35 who received the YFV17D yellow fever vaccine.

This clonotype was seen a few times. The rearrangement uses TRBV29-1 and TRBJ2-1; unclear D gene. V shed 0 bases and J shed 0 bases, with 9 bases lying between them. This CDR3 region has 15 residues. Germline V CDR1 and CDR2: SQVTM, ANQGSEA. The CDR3 sequence is CSVEDRKSSYNEQFF. The CDR3 region has the DNA TGCAGCGTTGAAGATAGGAAGAGCTCCTACAATGAGCAGTTCTTC.

This clonotype has only a few counts. The genes are TRBV6-2 or TRBV6-3 and TRBJ2-7; D may be TRBD2 (5 bases). The V gene lost 4 bases and the J gene lost 2 bases, with 9 bases spanning the gap. Germline assignment: CDR1 MNHEY and CDR2 SVGEGT. CDR3 length: 13 residues. This chain's CDR3 is CASSWSGAYEQYV. CDR3 sequence (DNA): TGTGCCAGCAGTTGGTCCGGGGCCTACGAGCAGTACGTC.

This clonotype was detected a few times. The CDR3 DNA is TGTGCCAGCAGTTACGGGCCCCTACGCAATCAGCCCCAGCATTTT. Translation: CASSYGPLRNQPQHF. The chain couples TRBV27 to TRBJ1-5; D remains unclear. The V end lost 4 bases, the J end lost 2 bases, and 12 bases lay between the germline ends. This CDR3 is 15 amino acids long. The germline V gene has CDR1 MNHEY and CDR2 SMNVEV (reference sequence).

This clonotype was recorded at least ten times. The rearrangement uses TRBV28 and TRBJ2-2; no firm D call. V lost 7 bases and J lost 7, with 13 bases in between. This CDR3 comprises 13 residues. The V gene's germline CDR1 is MDHEN and CDR2 SYDVKM. CDR3 sequence: CASIPHGIGELFF. CDR3 sequence (DNA): TGTGCCAGCATACCCCACGGTATCGGGGAGCTGTTTTTT.

In its sample, this clonotype was seen a few times. The chain uses TRBV12-3 or TRBV12-4 and TRBJ1-2; 11 nucleotides align to TRBD1. CDR3 length equals 17 residues. The V and J ends lost 7 bases and 3 bases, in that order; junction bases with no gene match: 13. The CDR3 here is CASTSGQGAYLYYGYTF. DNA for the CDR3: TGTGCCAGCACCTCCGGACAGGGGGCCTATCTCTACTATGGCTACACCTTC.

This sequence joins TRBV18 and TRBJ2-7, with D uncertain. The CDR3 runs 14 residues. In germline, CDR1 is KGHSH, CDR2 LQKENI. The V end was cut by 3 bases, the J end by 9 bases, with 18 bases between. Written as DNA, the CDR3 is TGTGCCAGCTCACCGTCCGGGTCCCCCAACGGGCAGTACGTC. It translates to CASSPSGSPNGQYV.

The table lists this clonotype with many counts. V and J are TRBV6-4 and TRBJ2-3; 8 nucleotides match TRBD2. CDR1 is MRHNA and CDR2 is SNTAGT in the germline V gene. The CDR3 extends over 14 amino acids. J lost 2 bases, V lost 2 bases, and 0 bases had no gene match. DNA for the CDR3: TGTGCCAGCAGTGACGGACTAGCCACAGATACGCAGTATTTT. It encodes CASSDGLATDTQYF.

Only a few counts were recorded for this clonotype. The gene calls are TRBV4-1 and TRBJ2-7; D unresolved. The CDR3 has 15 residues. CDR1 MGHRA and CDR2 YSYEKL come from the germline V gene. Trimming cost V 1 base and J 3 bases, with 13 bases left between them. The CDR3 loop reads CASSQGQSYGYEQYF. CDR3 nucleotides: TGCGCCAGCAGCCAAGGACAATCTTATGGCTACGAGCAGTACTTC.

The genes are TRBV5-1 and TRBJ2-1; the D gene is possibly TRBD2 (6 bases). From germline, CDR1 is SGHRS and CDR2 YFSETQ. With 0 bases removed from V and 0 bases from J, the gap between germline ends came to 10 bases. The CDR3 runs to 16 residues. The CDR3 here is CASSLADGGSYNEQFF. CDR3 in DNA: TGCGCCAGCAGCTTGGCCGACGGGGGCTCCTACAATGAGCAGTTCTTC.

This clonotype was counted many times. The V call is TRBV7-2, the J call TRBJ1-2, with D maybe TRBD1 (5 bases). V shed 1 base and J shed 5 bases, with 14 bases lying between them. The CDR3 sequence is 15 residues long. Germline lookup yields CDR1 SGHTA and CDR2 FQGNSA. CDR3 in DNA: TGTGCCAGCAGCTTAGTGTTTGGCAGGGAGTATGGCTACACCTTC. Its protein is CASSLVFGREYGYTF.

CDR3 bases: TGTGCCAGCAGTCGCACAGGGGGGAGTCAGCCCCAGCATTTT. This sequence encodes CASSRTGGSQPQHF. This chain joins TRBV12-3 or TRBV12-4 and TRBJ1-5; 8 positions match TRBD1. With V trimmed by 5 bases and J by 6 bases, 6 bases remained unmatched. This CDR3 region has 14 residues.

The table lists this clonotype with many counts. The J gene is TRBJ2-7, the V gene TRBV12-3 or TRBV12-4; 8 bases are shared with TRBD2. The CDR3 covers 14 residues. Trimming at V came to 7 bases and at J to 4 bases, leaving 9 bases not matched to a gene. CDR3: CASNQGPGGYEQYF. DNA for the CDR3: TGTGCCAGCAACCAAGGGCCGGGAGGGTACGAGCAGTACTTC.

This clonotype has only a few counts. The CDR3 bases are TGCGCCAGCAGCTACTCCGGGGTCCCGGGGGATACGCAGTATTTT. It encodes CASSYSGVPGDTQYF. The V gene is TRBV5-1, the J gene TRBJ2-3; TRBD2 is a possible D gene (5 bases). With 3 bases removed from V and 6 bases from J, the gap between germline ends came to 17 bases. The CDR3 has 15 residues. Germline V gene lookup returns CDR1 SGHRS and CDR2 YFSETQ.

This clonotype was observed many times. The chain combines TRBV5-4 with TRBJ2-3, with D perhaps TRBD1 or TRBD2 (7 bases each). CDR1 is SGHNT, CDR2 YYREEE, per germline (reference sequence). CDR3 length: 16 residues. The V and J ends lost 4 bases and 5 bases respectively, with 20 bases between them. The CDR3 loop reads CASSQGGRGHGDTQYF. The CDR3 DNA is TGTGCCAGCAGCCAAGGTGGGAGGGGGCACGGAGATACGCAGTATTTT.

This clonotype was observed a few times. The chain has TRBV6-1 and TRBJ2-7, with D perhaps given as TRBD1 or TRBD2 (5 bases each). The germline V and J ends were trimmed by 8 bases and 0 bases, with 14 bases remaining between them. Germline V gene sequence: CDR1 MNHNS, CDR2 SASEGT. The CDR3 is 14 amino acids. The CDR3, as DNA: TGTGCCAGCCCCCGGCCAGGGAGCTCCTACGAGCAGTACGTC. Translation gives CASPRPGSSYEQYV.